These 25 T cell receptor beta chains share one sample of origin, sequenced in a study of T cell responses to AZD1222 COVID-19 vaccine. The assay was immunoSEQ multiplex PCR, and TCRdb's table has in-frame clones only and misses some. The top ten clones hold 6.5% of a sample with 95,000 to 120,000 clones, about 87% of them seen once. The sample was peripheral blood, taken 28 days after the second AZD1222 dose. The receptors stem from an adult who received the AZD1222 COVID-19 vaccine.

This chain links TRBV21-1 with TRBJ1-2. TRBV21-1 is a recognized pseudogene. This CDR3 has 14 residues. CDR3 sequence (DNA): TGTGCCGCAAGGGCCCGCGTCGCTTCCTATGGCTACACCTTC. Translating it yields CAARARVASYGYTF.

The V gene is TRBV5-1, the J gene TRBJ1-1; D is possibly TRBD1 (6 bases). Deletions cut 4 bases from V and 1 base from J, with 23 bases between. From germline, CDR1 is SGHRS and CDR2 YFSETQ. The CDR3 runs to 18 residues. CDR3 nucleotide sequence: TGCGCCAGCAGCCCCTTCGGGGGGGGCGTAACCCCGAACACTGAAGCTTTCTTT. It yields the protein CASSPFGGGVTPNTEAFF.

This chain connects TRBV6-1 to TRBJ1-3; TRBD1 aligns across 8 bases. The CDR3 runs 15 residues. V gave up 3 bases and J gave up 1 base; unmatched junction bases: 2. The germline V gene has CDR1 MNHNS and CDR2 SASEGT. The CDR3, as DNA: TGTGCCAGCAGTGAGCGACAGGGGTCTGGAAACACCATATATTTT. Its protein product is CASSERQGSGNTIYF.

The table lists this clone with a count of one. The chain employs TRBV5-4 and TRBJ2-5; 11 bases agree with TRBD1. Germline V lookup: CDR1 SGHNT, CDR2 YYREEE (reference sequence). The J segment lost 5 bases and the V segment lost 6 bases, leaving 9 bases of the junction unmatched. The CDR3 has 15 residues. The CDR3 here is CASIDRTGGQETQYF. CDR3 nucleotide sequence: TGTGCCAGCATCGATAGGACAGGGGGCCAGGAGACCCAGTACTTC.

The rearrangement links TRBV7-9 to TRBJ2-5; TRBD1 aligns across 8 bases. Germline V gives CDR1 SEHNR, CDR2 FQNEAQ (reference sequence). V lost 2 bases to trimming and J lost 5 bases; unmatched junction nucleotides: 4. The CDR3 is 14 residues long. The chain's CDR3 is CASSLRQGIETQYF. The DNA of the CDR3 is TGTGCCAGCAGCTTACGACAGGGGATTGAGACCCAGTACTTC.

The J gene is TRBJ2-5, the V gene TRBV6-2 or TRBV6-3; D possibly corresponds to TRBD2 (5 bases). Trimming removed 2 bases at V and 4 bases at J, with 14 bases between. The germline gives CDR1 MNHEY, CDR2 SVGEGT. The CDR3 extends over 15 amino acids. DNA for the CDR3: TGTGCCAGCAGTTACCCTCCGCGTGCGGGAGAGACCCAGTACTTC. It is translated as CASSYPPRAGETQYF.

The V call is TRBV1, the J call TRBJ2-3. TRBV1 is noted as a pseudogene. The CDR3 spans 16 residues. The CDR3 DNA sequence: TGCACCAGCAACACTCTGGCAGTGCCTAGCACAGATACGCAGTATTTT. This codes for CTSNTLAVPSTDTQYF.

CDR3 protein: CASSFQNTIYF. CDR3 bases: TGTGCCAGCAGCTTTCAAAACACCATATATTTT. The chain joins TRBV7-8 to TRBJ1-3, with no clear D. The CDR3 sequence is 11 residues long. Trimming left V 3 bases short and J 6 bases short, with 3 bases between. Germline values: CDR1 SGHVS, CDR2 FQNEAQ.

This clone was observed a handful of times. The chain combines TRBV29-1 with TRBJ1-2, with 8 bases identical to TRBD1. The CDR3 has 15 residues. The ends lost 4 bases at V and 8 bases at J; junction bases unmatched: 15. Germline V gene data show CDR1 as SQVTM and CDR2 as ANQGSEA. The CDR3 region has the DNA TGCAGCGTTGTGAGTTCAGGGGGCCTGGCTTGGGGCTACACCTTC. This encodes CSVVSSGGLAWGYTF.

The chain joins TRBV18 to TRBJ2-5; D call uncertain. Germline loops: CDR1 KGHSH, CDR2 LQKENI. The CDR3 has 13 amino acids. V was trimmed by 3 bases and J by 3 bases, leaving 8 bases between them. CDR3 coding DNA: TGTGCCAGCTCACCCCAAACCGAAGAGACCCAGTACTTC. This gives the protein CASSPQTEETQYF.

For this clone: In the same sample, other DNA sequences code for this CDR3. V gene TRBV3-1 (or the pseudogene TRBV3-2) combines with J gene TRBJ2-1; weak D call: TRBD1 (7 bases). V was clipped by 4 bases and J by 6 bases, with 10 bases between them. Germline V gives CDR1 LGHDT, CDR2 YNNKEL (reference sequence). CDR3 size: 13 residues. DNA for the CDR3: TGTGCCAGCAGCCCCAGGGGGGTCAATGAGCAGTTCTTC. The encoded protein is CASSPRGVNEQFF.

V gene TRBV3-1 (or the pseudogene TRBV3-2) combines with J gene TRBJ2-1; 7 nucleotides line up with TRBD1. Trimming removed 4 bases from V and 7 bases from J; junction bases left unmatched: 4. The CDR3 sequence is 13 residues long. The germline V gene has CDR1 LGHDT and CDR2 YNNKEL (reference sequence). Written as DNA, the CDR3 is TGTGCCAGCAGCCGGAACAGGGGTAATGAGCAGTTCTTC. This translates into CASSRNRGNEQFF.

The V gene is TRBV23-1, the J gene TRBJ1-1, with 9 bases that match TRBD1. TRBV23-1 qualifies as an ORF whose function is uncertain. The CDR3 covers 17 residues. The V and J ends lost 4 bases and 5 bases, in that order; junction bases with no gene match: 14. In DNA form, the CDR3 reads TGCGCCAGCAGTCCACAAAGGGGTGACAGGGGGGATACTGAAGCTTTCTTT. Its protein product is CASSPQRGDRGDTEAFF.

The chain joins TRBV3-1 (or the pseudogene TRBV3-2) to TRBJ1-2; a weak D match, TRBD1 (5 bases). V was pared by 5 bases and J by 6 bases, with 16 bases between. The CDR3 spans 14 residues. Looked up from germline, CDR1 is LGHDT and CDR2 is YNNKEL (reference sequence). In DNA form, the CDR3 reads TGTGCCAGCAGCTATATCCAGGGTATCGATGGCTACACCTTC. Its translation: CASSYIQGIDGYTF.

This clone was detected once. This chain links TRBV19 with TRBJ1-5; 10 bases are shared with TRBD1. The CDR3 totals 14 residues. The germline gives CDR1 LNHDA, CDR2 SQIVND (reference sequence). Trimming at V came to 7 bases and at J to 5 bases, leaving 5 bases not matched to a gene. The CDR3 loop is CASTEGQGYQPQHF. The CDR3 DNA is TGTGCCAGTACCGAGGGACAGGGGTATCAGCCCCAGCATTTT.

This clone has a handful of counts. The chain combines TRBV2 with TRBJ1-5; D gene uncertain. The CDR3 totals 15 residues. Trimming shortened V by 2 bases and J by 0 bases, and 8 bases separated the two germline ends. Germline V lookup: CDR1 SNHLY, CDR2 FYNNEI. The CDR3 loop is CASSERWDSNQPQHF. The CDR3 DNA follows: TGTGCCAGCAGTGAACGCTGGGATAGCAATCAGCCCCAGCATTTT.

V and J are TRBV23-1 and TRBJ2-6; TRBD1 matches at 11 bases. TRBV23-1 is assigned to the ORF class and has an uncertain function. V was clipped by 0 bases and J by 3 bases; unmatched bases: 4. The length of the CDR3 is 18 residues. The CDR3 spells CASSQSGDRGSGANVLTF. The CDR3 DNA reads TGCGCCAGCAGTCAATCGGGGGACAGGGGGAGTGGGGCCAACGTCCTGACTTTC.

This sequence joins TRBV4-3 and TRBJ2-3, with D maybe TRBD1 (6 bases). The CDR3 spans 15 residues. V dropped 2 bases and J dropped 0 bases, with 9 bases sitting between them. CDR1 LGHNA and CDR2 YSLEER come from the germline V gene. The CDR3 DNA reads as TGCGCCAGCAGCCAAAAGGGGGACAGCACAGATACGCAGTATTTT. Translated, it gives CASSQKGDSTDTQYF.

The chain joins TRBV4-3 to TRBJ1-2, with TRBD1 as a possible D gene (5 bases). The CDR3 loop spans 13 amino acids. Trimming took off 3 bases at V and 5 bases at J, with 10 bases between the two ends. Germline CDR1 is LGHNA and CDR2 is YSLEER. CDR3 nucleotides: TGCGCCAGCAGCCAGGGACGGGAGTATGGCTACACCTTC. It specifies CASSQGREYGYTF.

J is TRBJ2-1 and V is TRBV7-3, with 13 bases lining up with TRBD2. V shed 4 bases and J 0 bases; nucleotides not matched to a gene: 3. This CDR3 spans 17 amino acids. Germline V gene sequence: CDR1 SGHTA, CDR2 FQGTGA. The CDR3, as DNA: TGTGCCAGCAGCTCCGGGACTAGCGGGGTCTCCTACAATGAGCAGTTCTTC. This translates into CASSSGTSGVSYNEQFF.

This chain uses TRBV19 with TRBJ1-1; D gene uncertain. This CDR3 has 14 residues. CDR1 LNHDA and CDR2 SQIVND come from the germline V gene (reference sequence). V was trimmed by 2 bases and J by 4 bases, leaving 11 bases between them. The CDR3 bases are TGTGCCAGTAGTATATCGGGAGAACGCACTGAAGCTTTCTTT. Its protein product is CASSISGERTEAFF.

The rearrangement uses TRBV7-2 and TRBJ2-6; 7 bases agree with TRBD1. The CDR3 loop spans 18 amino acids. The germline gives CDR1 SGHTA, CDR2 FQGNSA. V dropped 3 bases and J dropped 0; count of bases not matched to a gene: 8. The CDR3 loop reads CASSFPRTGPSGANVLTF. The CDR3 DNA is TGTGCCAGCAGCTTTCCCCGGACAGGACCCTCTGGGGCCAACGTCCTGACTTTC.

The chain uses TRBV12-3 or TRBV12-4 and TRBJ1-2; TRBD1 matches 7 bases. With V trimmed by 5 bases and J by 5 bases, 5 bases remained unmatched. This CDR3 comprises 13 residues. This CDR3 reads CASSKGAGYGYTF. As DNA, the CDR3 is TGTGCCAGCAGTAAGGGGGCTGGGTATGGCTACACCTTC.

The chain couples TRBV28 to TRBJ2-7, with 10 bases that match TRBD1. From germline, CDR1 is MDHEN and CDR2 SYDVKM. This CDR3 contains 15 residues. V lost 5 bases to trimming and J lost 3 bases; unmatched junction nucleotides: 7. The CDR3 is CASSLPGQGFYEQYF. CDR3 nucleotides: TGTGCCAGCAGTCTACCGGGACAGGGGTTCTACGAGCAGTACTTC.

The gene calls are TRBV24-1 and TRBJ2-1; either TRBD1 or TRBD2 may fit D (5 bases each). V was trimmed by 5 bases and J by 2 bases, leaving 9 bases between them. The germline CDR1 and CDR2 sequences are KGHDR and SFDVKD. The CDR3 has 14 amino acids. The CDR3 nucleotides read TGTGCCACCAGTGGAGGGGCGGCCTACAATGAGCAGTTCTTC. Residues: CATSGGAAYNEQFF.